The 32 T cell receptor beta chains below all came from one sample that was sequenced in a study of T-cell memory formation after mild COVID-19 (dated by TCRdb to the early 2020s). Libraries came from 5' RACE. The instrument was an Illumina NovaSeq 6000. TCRdb reprocessing: public reads trimmed at Q25 with fastp, clones called with MiXCR, in-frame beta chains kept. Entries are consolidated by CDR3 protein sequence, retaining the most common genes and DNA. The sample yields a few hundred thousand distinct CDR3 sequences; about a sixth were counted once. The ten largest clonotypes hold about 23% of the sample. The sequencing input was PBMCs or a T cell subset sorted from them (not recorded which). These receptors all come from a man aged 18 to 29 who had mild COVID-19 (a few samples of this study predate the infection). The sample titles of this study are shuffled in the database, so cell type and time point are left out; the donor was told from shared clones.

Only a few counts were recorded for this clonotype. This chain links TRBV10-3 with TRBJ1-5; possibly TRBD1 for D (6 bases). The CDR3 has 13 residues. Germline CDR1 reads ENHRY; CDR2 reads SYGVKD. The V end was cut by 5 bases, the J end by 6 bases, with 11 bases between. Written as DNA, the CDR3 is TGTGCCATCAGTCCGGGGGCCTCTCAGCCCCAGCATTTT. Its translation: CAISPGASQPQHF.

The sample holds a few counts of this clonotype. The rearrangement joins TRBV4-3 to TRBJ1-2; possible D gene TRBD1, 6 bases. Germline V CDR1 and CDR2: LGHNA, YSLEER. CDR3 length: 15 amino acids. Trimming pared 4 bases from V and 8 bases from J, leaving 20 bases between. CDR3 nucleotides: TGCGCCAGCAGCCGCTCCCGACAAGGGGGGTACGGCTACACCTTC. Translating it yields CASSRSRQGGYGYTF.

This clonotype was counted between two and nine times. The chain uses TRBV7-6 and TRBJ2-1; TRBD2 agrees at 11 bases. Looked up from germline, CDR1 is SGHVS and CDR2 is FNYEAQ. The CDR3 runs to 20 residues. V lost 5 bases to trimming and J lost 4 bases; unmatched junction nucleotides: 19. The CDR3: CASSQRPHGSGGAQYNEQFF. CDR3 DNA: TGTGCCAGCAGCCAAAGGCCCCACGGTAGCGGGGGGGCCCAATACAATGAGCAGTTCTTC.

Only a few counts were recorded for this clonotype. The V gene is TRBV7-9, the J gene TRBJ2-3; the D gene is possibly TRBD2 (5 bases). The CDR3 is 13 residues long. Germline V gives CDR1 SEHNR, CDR2 FQNEAQ (reference sequence). Trimming removed 5 bases from V and 6 bases from J, with 12 bases in between. CDR3 sequence: CASSPEGGDTQYF. The CDR3 nucleotides read TGTGCCAGCAGCCCAGAGGGTGGTGATACGCAGTATTTT.

This clonotype was seen a single time. The CDR3 here is CASSPGRMLSYEQYV. In DNA, the CDR3 is TGTGCCAGCTCACCAGGCAGGATGCTCTCCTACGAGCAGTACGTC. The chain recombines TRBV18 with TRBJ2-7; no clear D. V gave up 2 bases and J gave up 0 bases, with 11 bases separating them. The germline CDR1 and CDR2 sequences are KGHSH and LQKENI. This CDR3 is built from 15 residues.

This clonotype was detected many times. V is TRBV5-1 and J is TRBJ1-4; D may be TRBD1 (5 bases). The CDR3 consists of 16 residues. CDR1 SGHRS and CDR2 YFSETQ come from the germline V gene. V lost 0 bases, J lost 0 bases, and 9 bases lay in between. For the CDR3, the DNA is TGCGCCAGCAGCTTGGGAGGGACCACAACTAATGAAAAACTGTTTTTT. This sequence encodes CASSLGGTTTNEKLFF.

This rearrangement joins TRBV12-3 or TRBV12-4 to TRBJ2-7; 11 positions match TRBD2. This CDR3 region has 16 residues. The J segment lost 5 bases and the V segment lost 6 bases, leaving 12 bases of the junction unmatched. The CDR3 DNA sequence: TGTGCCAGCAGCCAGGGCACTAGCGGGGGCAAACACGAGCAGTACTTC. Translated: CASSQGTSGGKHEQYF.

This clonotype occurred a few times. The V call is TRBV7-9, the J call TRBJ2-1, with D perhaps given as TRBD1 or TRBD2 (5 bases each). The V and J ends lost 7 bases and 0 bases respectively, with 13 bases between them. Germline CDR1 reads SEHNR; CDR2 reads FQNEAQ (reference sequence). The CDR3 loop spans 15 amino acids. This chain's CDR3 is CASTNGASSYNEQFF. CDR3 coding DNA: TGTGCCAGCACCAACGGGGCCAGCTCCTACAATGAGCAGTTCTTC.

The chain uses TRBV7-6 and TRBJ2-6; D gene unclear. The CDR3 is made up of 12 amino acids. Trimming stripped 3 bases from V and 7 bases from J, with 4 bases between. Germline-derived CDR1 and CDR2 are SGHVS and FNYEAQ. CDR3 sequence: CASSFEANVLTF. The CDR3 DNA reads as TGTGCCAGCAGCTTTGAAGCCAACGTCCTGACTTTC.

The chain carries TRBV20-1 and TRBJ2-7; 9 nucleotides align to TRBD1. The CDR3 totals 14 residues. Germline V CDR1 and CDR2: DFQATT, SNEGSKA (reference sequence). V was clipped by 6 bases and J by 3 bases; unmatched bases: 9. The CDR3: CSAKGTGIFYEQYV. DNA of the CDR3: TGCAGTGCGAAGGGGACAGGGATATTCTACGAGCAGTACGTC.

This clonotype was seen repeatedly, ten times or more. The chain recombines TRBV5-1 with TRBJ2-2; 7 positions match TRBD2. V was clipped by 4 bases and J by 0 bases; unmatched bases: 3. This CDR3 spans 15 amino acids. Germline CDR1 SGHRS, CDR2 YFSETQ. The CDR3 loop is CASSPSGTNTGELFF. The CDR3, as DNA: TGCGCCAGCAGCCCGAGCGGGACGAACACCGGGGAGCTGTTTTTT.

This clonotype was observed once. Given the absence of the conserved phenylalanine or tryptophan at the CDR3 end, a read error is likely. The V call is TRBV6-2 or TRBV6-3, the J call TRBJ2-7; D is tentatively TRBD1 or TRBD2 (5 bases each). The CDR3 loop spans 13 amino acids. Germline V gene data show CDR1 as MNHEY and CDR2 as SVGEGT. Deletions cut 7 bases from V and 6 bases from J, with 16 bases between. The DNA of the CDR3 is TGTGCCAGCAATCTCGGGACCTCTGGCGAGCAGTACTTA. It codes for CASNLGTSGEQYL.

This rearrangement joins TRBV20-1 to TRBJ2-5, with TRBD1 identical over 10 bases. The V and J ends lost 6 bases and 4 bases, in that order; junction bases with no gene match: 8. CDR1 DFQATT and CDR2 SNEGSKA come from the germline V gene (reference sequence). The CDR3 has 14 amino acids. The CDR3 DNA is TGCAGTGCCCCGCCAGGGACAGGGGTAGAGACCCAGTACTTC. This translates into CSAPPGTGVETQYF.

This clonotype was counted a few times. The V call is TRBV20-1, the J call TRBJ2-3; 13 bases agree with TRBD2. The CDR3 is 16 amino acids. Germline trimming cut 6 bases from V and 4 bases from J; bases unmatched to any gene: 10. Germline CDR1 and CDR2: DFQATT and SNEGSKA (reference sequence). The DNA of the CDR3 is TGCAGTGCCAGGATAGGACTAGCGGGGGACCCAGATACGCAGTATTTT. This translates into CSARIGLAGDPDTQYF.

The chain is built from TRBV3-1 and TRBJ2-7; tentative D call: TRBD1 (5 bases). CDR1 is LGHDT, CDR2 YNNKEL, per germline (reference sequence). V was cut by 1 base and J by 4 bases, with 11 bases left in between. The CDR3 totals 14 residues. The CDR3 reads CASSQGQGLYEQYF. The CDR3 DNA follows: TGTGCCAGCAGCCAAGGGCAGGGATTATACGAGCAGTACTTC.

The J gene is TRBJ2-1, the V gene TRBV5-1; 10 bases map to TRBD1. V dropped 4 bases and J dropped 2; count of bases not matched to a gene: 3. There are 15 residues in the CDR3. CDR1 SGHRS and CDR2 YFSETQ come from the germline V gene. In DNA form, the CDR3 reads TGCGCCAGCAGCGTAGGGACAGGGGCCTACAATGAGCAGTTCTTC. Its protein is CASSVGTGAYNEQFF.

This clonotype was picked up a small number of times. This chain joins TRBV12-3 or TRBV12-4 and TRBJ1-5; D is unresolved. Trimming stripped 2 bases from V and 5 bases from J, with 10 bases between. The CDR3 totals 14 residues. CDR3: CASSLSPRDQPQHF. The CDR3 DNA sequence: TGTGCCAGCAGTTTATCGCCCAGAGATCAGCCCCAGCATTTT.

This clonotype was detected many times. The rearrangement links TRBV6-5 to TRBJ2-1; D possibly matches TRBD1 or TRBD2 (5 bases each). V shed 4 bases and J shed 4 bases, with 8 bases lying between them. Germline CDR1 is MNHEY and CDR2 is SVGAGI. The CDR3 consists of 13 residues. Here the CDR3 DNA reads TGTGCCAGCAGTTTGGGGGTGTACAATGAGCAGTTCTTC. Translating gives CASSLGVYNEQFF.

The J gene is TRBJ2-7, the V gene TRBV7-9; the D is unclear. CDR1 is SEHNR and CDR2 is FQNEAQ in the germline V gene (reference sequence). The V end was cut by 1 base, the J end by 5 bases, with 9 bases between. The CDR3 runs 13 residues. The CDR3 sequence: CASSLEAADEQYF. CDR3 DNA sequence: TGTGCCAGCAGCTTAGAGGCGGCGGACGAGCAGTACTTC. The entire variable domain, with the rest obtained from reference TRBV7-9 and TRBJ2-7, is as follows: DTGVSQNPRHKITKRGQNVTFRCDPISEHNRLYWYRQTLGQGPEFLTYFQNEAQLEKSRLLSDRFSAERPKGSFSTLEIQRTEQGDSAMYLCASSLEAADEQYFGPGTRLTVT.

A few counts support this clonotype. This chain joins TRBV7-2 and TRBJ1-4; perhaps TRBD1 as D (5 bases). Per the germline V gene, CDR1 is SGHTA and CDR2 is FQGNSA. CDR3 size: 13 residues. V lost 5 bases and J 8 bases, leaving 12 bases between the germline ends. Written as DNA, the CDR3 is TGTGCCAGCAGCCCGGGACTTAAAGAAAAACTGTTTTTT. Translation: CASSPGLKEKLFF.

This clonotype was seen ten or more times. The chain combines TRBV12-3 or TRBV12-4 with TRBJ1-6; TRBD1 is a possible D gene (5 bases). The CDR3 spans 12 residues. V was cut by 5 bases and J by 9 bases, with 8 bases left in between. The CDR3 region is CASSEGFSPLHF. CDR3 nucleotides: TGTGCCAGCAGTGAGGGGTTTTCACCCCTCCACTTT.

This clonotype appeared a few times. The chain employs TRBV29-1 and TRBJ2-3, with 7 nucleotides matching TRBD1. Germline loops: CDR1 SQVTM, CDR2 ANQGSEA. The CDR3 is made up of 12 amino acids. After removal of 6 bases from V and 4 bases from J, the junction contained 4 bases not matched to a gene. In DNA form, the CDR3 reads TGCAGCGTAAAAACAGGGGCAGATACGCAGTATTTT. It specifies CSVKTGADTQYF.

The chain combines TRBV18 with TRBJ1-2; D remains ambiguous. Germline lookup yields CDR1 KGHSH and CDR2 LQKENI. This CDR3 region has 13 residues. V was shortened by 2 bases and J by 2 bases, with 6 bases between the two germline ends. The CDR3 DNA is TGTGCCAGCTCACCAGACGAGAACTATGGCTACACCTTC. Its translation is CASSPDENYGYTF.

The rearrangement uses TRBV2 and TRBJ1-5; D unresolved. V lost 7 bases and J 6 bases, leaving 13 bases between the germline ends. The CDR3 consists of 13 residues. From germline, CDR1 is SNHLY and CDR2 FYNNEI. Here the CDR3 DNA reads TGTGCCAGCATATCCGAGGAGGCTCAGCCCCAGCATTTT. Translated: CASISEEAQPQHF. Supplemented by reference TRBV2 and TRBJ1-5, the full variable domain reads EPEVTQTPSHQVTQMGQEVILRCVPISNHLYFYWYRQILGQKVEFLVSFYNNEISEKSEIFDDQFSVERPDGSNFTLKIRSTKLEDSAMYFCASISEEAQPQHFGDGTRLSIL.

Only a few counts were recorded for this clonotype. This chain links TRBV24-1 with TRBJ1-2; a weak D match, TRBD1 (6 bases). This CDR3 is 13 amino acids long. CDR1 is KGHDR, CDR2 SFDVKD, per germline. Trimming pared 4 bases from V and 3 bases from J, leaving 8 bases between. The CDR3 here is CATSEDRYYGYTF. The CDR3 bases are TGTGCCACCAGTGAGGACAGATACTATGGCTACACCTTC.

There are many counts of this clonotype. The chain has TRBV7-3 and TRBJ2-5; no reliable D call. Trimming left V 5 bases short and J 1 base short, with 11 bases between. The CDR3 is made up of 14 amino acids. Germline loops: CDR1 SGHTA, CDR2 FQGTGA. CDR3 sequence: CASSPEPSQETQYF. CDR3 DNA: TGTGCCAGCAGCCCCGAGCCCTCCCAAGAGACCCAGTACTTC.

The rearrangement links TRBV6-5 to TRBJ2-3; D assignment may be TRBD1 or TRBD2 (5 bases each). Germline V gene sequence: CDR1 MNHEY, CDR2 SVGAGI. This CDR3 spans 14 amino acids. V lost 2 bases to trimming and J lost 6 bases, with 12 bases between them. Written as DNA, the CDR3 is TGTGCCAGCAGTTACGAAAGGGGCGGGGATACGCAGTATTTT. It encodes CASSYERGGDTQYF.

This clonotype has only a few counts. The chain is built from TRBV7-2 and TRBJ1-2; 9 bases are shared with TRBD1. The CDR3 sequence is 15 residues long. With V trimmed by 5 bases and J by 8 bases, 12 bases remained unmatched. Germline-derived CDR1 and CDR2 are SGHTA and FQGNSA. The CDR3, as DNA: TGTGCCAGCAGCACCCAGACCGGGACAGGGCTCGGCTACACCTTC. It specifies CASSTQTGTGLGYTF.

This sequence joins TRBV6-5 and TRBJ1-1; D is undetermined. The CDR3 consists of 17 residues. The germline V and J ends were trimmed by 0 bases and 4 bases, with 18 bases remaining between them. The germline V gene has CDR1 MNHEY and CDR2 SVGAGI. The DNA of the CDR3 is TGTGCCAGCAGTTACTCGACCCTGGGATTAACGCGCACTGAAGCTTTCTTT. Translating gives CASSYSTLGLTRTEAFF.

The chain uses TRBV6-2 or TRBV6-3 and TRBJ2-3; D unclear. V was shortened by 0 bases and J by 3 bases, with 19 bases between the two germline ends. The germline V gene has CDR1 MNHEY and CDR2 SVGEGT. CDR3 length: 18 residues. In nucleotides, the CDR3 is TGTGCCAGCAGTTACTCGAGGTTACTCCTCGTGGGGACAGATACGCAGTATTTT. Translating it yields CASSYSRLLLVGTDTQYF.

The J gene is TRBJ1-2, the V gene TRBV4-1; D remains ambiguous. The CDR3 is 13 residues long. V gave up 5 bases and J gave up 0 bases, with 7 bases separating them. Germline V gives CDR1 MGHRA, CDR2 YSYEKL. The CDR3 region has the DNA TGCGCCAGCAGCACTCAAGCTAACTATGGCTACACCTTC. Translation gives CASSTQANYGYTF.

This clonotype has more than one count but fewer than ten. This sequence joins TRBV27 and TRBJ1-4, with D perhaps TRBD1 (6 bases). Trimming cost V 6 bases and J 1 base, with 12 bases left between them. The germline CDR1 and CDR2 sequences are MNHEY and SMNVEV (reference sequence). This CDR3 is 15 amino acids long. CDR3 sequence reads: CASRQLGQTNEKLFF. CDR3 coding DNA: TGTGCCAGCAGACAATTGGGACAAACTAATGAAAAACTGTTTTTT. Supplemented by reference TRBV27 and TRBJ1-4, the full variable domain reads EAQVTQNPRYLITVTGKKLTVTCSQNMNHEYMSWYRQDPGLGLRQIYYSMNVEVTDKGDVPEGYKVSRKEKRNFPLILESPSPNQTSLYFCASRQLGQTNEKLFFGSGTQLSVL.